One sample yielded the 28 T cell receptor beta chains listed below, sequenced in a study of glioma-infiltrating T cells after dendritic cell vaccination. Specified time point: after dendritic cell vaccination, including at tumor progression/relapse. Produced via immunoSEQ multiplex PCR; TCRdb's table is partial and in-frame only. The sample consists of fewer than 65,000 clones, approximately 90% of them appearing once. The sample in question was blood, obtained after dendritic cell vaccination. The source is a human donor with glioblastoma.

This chain connects TRBV5-1 to TRBJ2-1; weak D call: TRBD2 (5 bases). V was trimmed by 4 bases and J by 7 bases, leaving 18 bases between them. The CDR3 is 15 amino acids. The germline V gene encodes CDR1 SGHRS and CDR2 YFSETQ. The chain's CDR3 is CASSPGVASTNEQFF. CDR3 coding DNA: TGCGCCAGCAGCCCCGGGGTAGCTTCTACAAATGAGCAGTTCTTC.

The chain is built from TRBV19 and TRBJ2-1; TRBD1 agrees at 8 bases. Germline CDR1 LNHDA, CDR2 SQIVND (reference sequence). This CDR3 comprises 16 residues. Trimming took 5 bases from V and 7 from J; bases not matched to a gene: 13. CDR3 sequence (DNA): TGTGCCAGTAGTTTAACTTCCGGGACAGGTTCGAATGAGCAGTTCTTC. Amino acid sequence: CASSLTSGTGSNEQFF.

This chain links TRBV7-9 with TRBJ2-1; D might be TRBD2 (6 bases). The CDR3 is 14 amino acids. Trimming removed 1 base from V and 3 bases from J, with 7 bases in between. Germline V lookup: CDR1 SEHNR, CDR2 FQNEAQ (reference sequence). Here the CDR3 DNA reads TGTGCCAGCAGCTTAGGCGGGGACTACAATGAGCAGTTCTTC. Amino acids: CASSLGGDYNEQFF.

V gene TRBV7-6 combines with J gene TRBJ1-1, with 9 bases identical to TRBD1. This CDR3 is built from 12 residues. Germline-derived CDR1 and CDR2 are SGHVS and FNYEAQ. Trimming cost V 5 bases and J 6 bases; bases outside gene matches: 1. CDR3 nucleotide sequence: TGTGCCAGCAGCCGACAGGGGGCTGAAGCTTTCTTT. Amino acids: CASSRQGAEAFF.

The rearrangement links TRBV29-1 to TRBJ1-1; D perhaps matches TRBD1 (5 bases). Between the trimmed V and J ends, which lost 6 bases and 1 base, there was a span of 12 bases. CDR3 length: 13 residues. Germline values: CDR1 SQVTM, CDR2 ANQGSEA. The DNA for the CDR3 is TGCAGCGTCAGTGGGGCGAAGAACACTGAAGCTTTCTTT. Residues: CSVSGAKNTEAFF. The entire variable domain, with the rest obtained from reference TRBV29-1 and TRBJ1-1, is as follows: SAVISQKPSRDICQRGTSLTIQCQVDSQVTMMFWYRQQPGQSLTLIATANQGSEATYESGFVIDKFPISRPNLTFSTLTVSNMSPEDSSIYLCSVSGAKNTEAFFGQGTRLTVV.

The chain carries TRBV7-8 and TRBJ2-7; D possibly corresponds to TRBD2 (6 bases). Looked up from germline, CDR1 is SGHVS and CDR2 is FQNEAQ. V lost 5 bases and J 2 bases, leaving 19 bases between the germline ends. CDR3 length: 16 residues. The CDR3 DNA is TGTGCCAGCAGCGCCACGTGGGCTAGCGAAACCTACGAGCAGTACTTC. Its protein product is CASSATWASETYEQYF.

CDR3 protein: CATTGRGDTEAFF. The CDR3 nucleotides are TGTGCCACAACAGGGCGTGGGGACACTGAAGCTTTCTTT. The rearrangement uses TRBV6-6 and TRBJ1-1, with a weak D call TRBD1 (6 bases). This CDR3 is built from 13 residues. Trimming took off 10 bases at V and 3 bases at J, with 15 bases between the two ends. The germline V gene has CDR1 MNHNY and CDR2 SVGAGI (reference sequence).

The chain is built from TRBV7-2 and TRBJ2-3; 8 bases match TRBD2. V was pared by 6 bases and J by 7 bases, with 15 bases of the junction left unmatched. Germline assignment: CDR1 SGHTA and CDR2 FQGNSA. The CDR3 has 16 amino acids. The CDR3 nucleotides are TGTGCCAGCAGGGGGCTGGGACTAGGCCACCCCAATACGCAGTATTTT. It translates to CASRGLGLGHPNTQYF.

This chain links TRBV19 with TRBJ1-1; 10 bases are a match to TRBD1. The V segment lost 5 bases and the J segment 11 bases; nucleotides outside the gene matches: 8. The CDR3 loop spans 13 amino acids. Per germline, CDR1 LNHDA and CDR2 SQIVND (reference sequence). The CDR3 DNA follows: TGTGCCAGTAGTGCAGACAGGGGGCGCGAGGCTTTCTTT. Protein sequence: CASSADRGREAFF. Supplemented by reference TRBV19 and TRBJ1-1, the full variable domain reads DGGITQSPKYLFRKEGQNVTLSCEQNLNHDAMYWYRQDPGQGLRLIYYSQIVNDFQKGDIAEGYSVSREKKESFPLTVTSAQKNPTAFYLCASSADRGREAFFGQGTRLTVV.

The V and J genes are TRBV12-5 and TRBJ1-1; D perhaps matches TRBD1 (5 bases). The CDR3 spans 14 residues. Trimming pared 1 base from V and 2 bases from J, leaving 8 bases between. CDR1 and CDR2 (germline): LGHNT, FRNRAP. The CDR3 region is CASGLGGGNTEAFF. The CDR3 nucleotides read TGTGCTAGTGGTTTGGGGGGGGGAAACACTGAAGCTTTCTTT.

The V gene is TRBV9, the J gene TRBJ2-1; a possible D gene is TRBD1 (6 bases). Germline lookup yields CDR1 SGDLS and CDR2 YYNGEE. CDR3 length equals 14 residues. V shed 0 bases and J shed 9 bases, with 13 bases lying between them. This chain's CDR3 is CASSVGTGTSEQFF. DNA for the CDR3: TGTGCCAGCAGCGTAGGGACCGGGACAAGTGAGCAGTTCTTC.

The CDR3 region has the DNA TGTGCCAGCAGCCAAGCCATAGCGGGAGGGCCAGGCACAGATACGCAGTATTTT. It translates to CASSQAIAGGPGTDTQYF. The V call is TRBV4-2, the J call TRBJ2-3; 11 nucleotides agree with TRBD2. The V and J ends lost 1 base and 1 base, in that order; junction bases with no gene match: 7. This CDR3 is built from 18 residues. Germline V gene data show CDR1 as LGHNA and CDR2 as YNFKEQ.

This chain connects TRBV11-3 to TRBJ1-1, with D perhaps matching TRBD1 (5 bases). The CDR3 covers 13 residues. The V end was cut by 5 bases, the J end by 5 bases, with 12 bases between. Germline V gene sequence: CDR1 SGHNT, CDR2 YENEEA. In DNA form, the CDR3 reads TGTGCCAGCAGCCACGGACATTCTACTGAAGCTTTCTTT. Translation: CASSHGHSTEAFF.

V usage is TRBV21-1 and J usage is TRBJ2-6; TRBD1, the table's D call, lacks a check against the DNA. TRBV21-1 is annotated as a pseudogene. The CDR3 is 15 amino acids. This chain's CDR3 is CASSTTGTGANVLTF. The CDR3 DNA sequence: TGTGCCAGCAGCACGACAGGAACCGGGGCCAACGTCCTGACTTTC.

The chain employs TRBV7-8 and TRBJ2-1; the match to TRBD2 covers 8 bases. This CDR3 has 17 amino acids. J gave up 2 bases and V 2 bases, and 8 bases lay outside the gene matches. Germline V gene lookup returns CDR1 SGHVS and CDR2 FQNEAQ. The CDR3 nucleotides are TGTGCCAGCAGCTTAAAACGGGTAGCGGGAACCTACAATGAGCAGTTCTTC. Protein product: CASSLKRVAGTYNEQFF.

This clone has just a few counts. The V call is TRBV6-5, the J call TRBJ2-4, with D uncertain. Per the germline V gene, CDR1 is MNHEY and CDR2 is SVGAGI. Trimming took 7 bases from V and 8 from J, leaving 18 bases between them. This CDR3 region has 14 residues. The CDR3 reads CASKSRSQVDIQYF. CDR3 DNA sequence: TGTGCCAGCAAATCAAGGTCGCAGGTGGACATTCAGTACTTC.

The genes are TRBV7-9 and TRBJ2-1, with 11 nucleotides matching TRBD1. V lost 1 base, J lost 8 bases, and 7 bases stayed unmatched. The length of the CDR3 is 16 residues. From germline, CDR1 is SEHNR and CDR2 FQNEAQ (reference sequence). This CDR3 is CASSLVWTGGYDEQFF. The CDR3 DNA sequence: TGTGCCAGCAGCTTAGTTTGGACAGGGGGCTATGATGAGCAGTTCTTC.

This chain joins TRBV18 and TRBJ1-1; 8 nucleotides align to TRBD1. V lost 2 bases and J lost 6; bases outside the gene matches: 8. CDR1 and CDR2 (germline): KGHSH, LQKENI. The CDR3 loop spans 15 amino acids. CDR3 residues: CASSPVDRVRSEAFF. The CDR3 bases are TGTGCCAGCTCACCAGTGGACAGGGTGAGGTCTGAAGCTTTCTTT.

The chain joins TRBV4-1 to TRBJ1-5; 8 nucleotides match TRBD1. Germline assignment: CDR1 MGHRA and CDR2 YSYEKL. The CDR3 spans 15 residues. V shed 2 bases, J shed 9 bases, and the junction held 9 bases outside the gene matches. CDR3 nucleotide sequence: TGCGCCAGCAGCCAATCTACAGGGGGGTTTGGGCCCCAGCATTTT. Its translation is CASSQSTGGFGPQHF.

In DNA, the CDR3 is TGTGCCAGCAGCTTAGGACACGGATCCACCTACGAGCAGTACTTC. This gives the protein CASSLGHGSTYEQYF. The gene calls are TRBV7-3 and TRBJ2-7, with D possibly being TRBD1 (5 bases). This CDR3 is built from 15 residues. Trimming removed 2 bases from V and 2 bases from J, with 13 bases in between. In germline, CDR1 is SGHTA, CDR2 FQGTGA.

This chain links TRBV30 with TRBJ1-5; 11 bases are shared with TRBD1. Germline CDR1 GTSNPN, CDR2 SVGIG (reference sequence). Germline trimming cut 1 base from V and 9 bases from J; bases unmatched to any gene: 5. The CDR3 is 14 amino acids. CDR3 in amino acids: CAWSAGQGVWPQHF. The CDR3 coding sequence is TGTGCCTGGAGTGCGGGACAGGGGGTTTGGCCCCAGCATTTT.

This chain connects TRBV9 to TRBJ1-4; 8 nucleotides align to TRBD1. Trimming removed 1 base from V and 3 bases from J; junction bases left unmatched: 5. This CDR3 contains 16 residues. In germline, CDR1 is SGDLS, CDR2 YYNGEE. CDR3 nucleotide sequence: TGTGCCAGCAGCGTATCCAGGGGGCTATCTAATGAAAAACTGTTTTTT. It translates to CASSVSRGLSNEKLFF.

The CDR3 sequence is CASSLQDTGNTIYF. DNA for the CDR3: TGTGCCAGCTCACTTCAGGATACGGGAAACACCATATATTTT. The chain couples TRBV18 to TRBJ1-3; D is unresolved. The V and J ends lost 4 bases and 4 bases respectively, with 11 bases between them. The CDR3 sequence is 14 residues long. CDR1 is KGHSH and CDR2 is LQKENI in the germline V gene.

The chain recombines TRBV5-4 with TRBJ1-3; D remains ambiguous. V shed 0 bases and J shed 0 bases, with 7 bases lying between them. Germline-derived CDR1 and CDR2 are SGHNT and YYREEE (reference sequence). This CDR3 spans 15 amino acids. CDR3 bases: TGTGCCAGCAGCTTGGCCGCGAGCTCTGGAAACACCATATATTTT. Encoded protein: CASSLAASSGNTIYF. Full variable domain (outside the CDR3, taken from reference TRBV5-4 and TRBJ1-3): ETGVTQSPTHLIKTRGQQVTLRCSSQSGHNTVSWYQQALGQGPQFIFQYYREEENGRGNFPPRFSGLQFPNYSSELNVNALELDDSALYLCASSLAASSGNTIYFGEGSWLTVV.

The V gene is TRBV7-9, the J gene TRBJ1-1; D is undetermined. The V end was cut by 3 bases, the J end by 7 bases, with 18 bases between. This CDR3 region has 15 residues. Germline V CDR1 and CDR2: SEHNR, FQNEAQ (reference sequence). The CDR3 DNA reads as TGTGCCAGCAGCTTTAATCGGGCTGCGAGGGATGAAGCTTTCTTT. Residues: CASSFNRAARDEAFF.

The gene calls are TRBV4-1 and TRBJ2-1; possibly TRBD2 for D (5 bases). CDR1 and CDR2 from the germline V gene are MGHRA and YSYEKL. The CDR3 is made up of 16 amino acids. V shed 2 bases and J shed 4 bases, with 15 bases lying between them. The CDR3 DNA follows: TGCGCCAGCAGCCAATTAGCCCTAGGACTGTACAATGAGCAGTTCTTC. Translated, it gives CASSQLALGLYNEQFF.

The CDR3 DNA reads TGTGCCAGCAGTCGGGGAACCAACAGGGTTAATGGCTACACCTTC. This gives the protein CASSRGTNRVNGYTF. The V and J genes are TRBV28 and TRBJ1-2; D might be TRBD1 (6 bases). This CDR3 is 15 amino acids long. Trimming removed 5 bases at V and 6 bases at J, with 19 bases between. In germline, CDR1 is MDHEN, CDR2 SYDVKM.

The CDR3, as DNA: TGTGCCAGTAGTTCCCCCCCTAGCGGGAGTCGCGAGACCCAGTACTTC. Its protein product is CASSSPPSGSRETQYF. The chain couples TRBV19 to TRBJ2-5; 10 positions match TRBD2. V gave up 5 bases and J gave up 5 bases; unmatched junction bases: 11. CDR1 is LNHDA, CDR2 SQIVND, per germline (reference sequence). There are 16 residues in the CDR3.